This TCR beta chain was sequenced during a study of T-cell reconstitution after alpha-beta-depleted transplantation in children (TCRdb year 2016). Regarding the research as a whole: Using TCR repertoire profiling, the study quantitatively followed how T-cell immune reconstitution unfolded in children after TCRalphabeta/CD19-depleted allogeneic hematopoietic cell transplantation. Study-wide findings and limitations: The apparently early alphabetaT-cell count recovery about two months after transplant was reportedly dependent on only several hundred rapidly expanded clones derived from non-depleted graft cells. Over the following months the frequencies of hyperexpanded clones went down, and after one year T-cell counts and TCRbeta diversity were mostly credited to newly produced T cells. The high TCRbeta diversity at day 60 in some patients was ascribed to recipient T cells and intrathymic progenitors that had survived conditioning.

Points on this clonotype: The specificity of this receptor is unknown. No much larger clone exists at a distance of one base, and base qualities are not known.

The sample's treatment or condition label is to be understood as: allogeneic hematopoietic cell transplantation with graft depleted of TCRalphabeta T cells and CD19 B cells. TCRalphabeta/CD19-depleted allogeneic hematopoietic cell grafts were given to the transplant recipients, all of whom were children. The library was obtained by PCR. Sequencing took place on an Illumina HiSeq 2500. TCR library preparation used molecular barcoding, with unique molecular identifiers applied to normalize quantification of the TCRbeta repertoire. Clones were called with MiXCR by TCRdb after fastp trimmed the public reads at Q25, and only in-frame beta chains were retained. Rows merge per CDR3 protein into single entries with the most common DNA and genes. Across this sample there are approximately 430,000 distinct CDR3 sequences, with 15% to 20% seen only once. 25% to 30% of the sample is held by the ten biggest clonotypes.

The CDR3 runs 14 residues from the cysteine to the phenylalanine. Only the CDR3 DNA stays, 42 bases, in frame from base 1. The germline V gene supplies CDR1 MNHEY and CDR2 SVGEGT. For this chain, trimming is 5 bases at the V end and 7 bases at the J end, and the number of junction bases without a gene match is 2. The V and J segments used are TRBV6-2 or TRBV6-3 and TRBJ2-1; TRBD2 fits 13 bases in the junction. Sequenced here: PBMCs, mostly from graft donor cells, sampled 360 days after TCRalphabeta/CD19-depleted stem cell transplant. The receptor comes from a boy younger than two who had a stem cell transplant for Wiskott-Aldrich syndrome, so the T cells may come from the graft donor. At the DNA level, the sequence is TGTGCCAGCAGTCTGACTAGCGGGGGGAATGAGCAGTTCTTC. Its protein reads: CASSLTSGGNEQFF.